Listed below are T cell receptor beta chains from one sample, sequenced in a study of blood T cell repertoires in COVID-19. Assay used: immunoSEQ multiplex PCR; TCRdb lists only in-frame clones, some missing. This sample has 200,000 to 300,000 clones; roughly 88% occur once, and the top ten carry approximately 2.4%. Sequenced sample: peripheral blood. The receptor source for this set is a man aged 35-49 years who had recovered from COVID-19. The CDR3 runs from the conserved cysteine through the conserved F or W. Each record gives: V gene, J gene, D gene, clone size, CDR3 protein, CDR3 DNA. The D gene is left open where the match is weak. The listing skips clone size in some rows; elsewhere it reads once, few, many or a size class.

>TRBV28|TRBJ2-7|NA|few
CASSPNSGKQYF
TGTGCCAGCAGCCCGAACTCCGGGAAACAGTACTTC
>TRBV27|TRBJ1-1|NA|NA
CASIPGSRPSTEAFF
TGTGCCAGCATCCCTGGGAGCAGGCCCTCCACTGAAGCTTTCTTT
>TRBV5-4|TRBJ2-3|TRBD1|NA
CASSLKSGGADTQYF
TGTGCCAGCAGCTTGAAGTCAGGGGGCGCAGATACGCAGTATTTT
>TRBV3-1/TRBV3-2|TRBJ1-1|NA|NA
CASSPMTGTNTEAFF
TGTGCCAGCAGCCCGATGACAGGAACGAACACTGAAGCTTTCTTT
>TRBV27|TRBJ1-6|TRBD1|NA
CASRPGRGAFFTLHF
TGTGCCAGCAGGCCTGGCAGGGGGGCCTTCTTCACCCTCCACTTT
>TRBV6-6|TRBJ1-2|NA|NA
CASYPAGMGYGYTF
TGTGCCAGTTACCCTGCAGGGATGGGGTATGGCTACACCTTC
>TRBV10-3|TRBJ1-5|NA|NA
CASEGVGNQPQHF
TGTGCCAGCGAAGGGGTTGGCAATCAGCCCCAGCATTTT
>TRBV9|TRBJ2-2|NA|NA
CASSVAGANTGELFF
TGTGCCAGCAGCGTAGCGGGGGCGAACACCGGGGAGCTGTTTTTT
>TRBV19|TRBJ1-5|NA|once
CASSIVLTVERGNQPQHF
TGTGCCAGTAGTATAGTACTGACAGTAGAAAGGGGCAATCAGCCCCAGCATTTT
>TRBV15|TRBJ1-1|NA|NA
CATSRGTGGEAFF
TGTGCCACCAGCAGAGGTACCGGGGGTGAAGCTTTCTTT
>TRBV5-1|TRBJ2-2|NA|many
CASSPRTNTGELFF
TGCGCCAGCAGCCCGAGGACGAACACCGGGGAGCTGTTTTTT
>TRBV4-3|TRBJ1-2|NA|NA
CASSQAYREGGGYTF
TGCGCCAGCAGCCAAGCTTACAGGGAGGGTGGTGGCTACACCTTC
>TRBV5-1|TRBJ2-7|TRBD2|NA
CASSFTSGNFYEQYF
TGCGCCAGCAGCTTCACTAGCGGGAATTTCTACGAGCAGTACTTC
>TRBV30|TRBJ1-6|NA|NA
CAWSGPAGSPLHF
TGTGCCTGGAGTGGGCCGGCAGGTTCACCCCTCCACTTT
>TRBV2|TRBJ2-7|TRBD2|once
CASSPNTGLAEEQYF
TGTGCCAGCAGTCCAAATACTGGACTAGCCGAAGAGCAGTACTTC
>TRBV5-1|TRBJ2-5|TRBD2|NA
CASSLVGRGGGETQYF
TGCGCCAGCAGCTTGGTCGGTCGCGGGGGTGGAGAGACCCAGTACTTC
>TRBV2|TRBJ1-6|TRBD1|NA
CASSARTGANSPLHF
TGTGCCAGCAGTGCCCGGACAGGCGCTAATTCACCCCTCCACTTT
>TRBV27|TRBJ1-2|TRBD1|NA
CASSFGTGRTYGYTF
TGTGCCAGCAGTTTCGGGACAGGGCGTACCTATGGCTACACCTTC
>TRBV12-5|TRBJ2-3|TRBD2|NA
CASGSGTSGTHPSTDTQYF
TGTGCTAGTGGTTCCGGGACTAGCGGGACCCATCCTAGCACAGATACGCAGTATTTT
>TRBV9|TRBJ1-5|NA|once
CASSVSVDPGQPQHF
TGTGCCAGCAGCGTATCCGTGGATCCAGGCCAGCCCCAGCATTTT
>TRBV5-6|TRBJ1-6|TRBD1|NA
CASSSRDRGFSYNSPLHF
TGTGCCAGCAGCAGCCGGGACAGGGGTTTCTCCTATAATTCACCCCTCCACTTT
>TRBV20-1|TRBJ1-1|NA|NA
CSARDRGVAFF
TGCAGTGCTAGAGATCGGGGGGTAGCTTTCTTT
>TRBV19|TRBJ2-5|TRBD1|NA
CASRRDRGTETQYF
TGTGCCAGTCGCCGGGACAGGGGCACGGAGACCCAGTACTTC
>TRBV29-1|TRBJ2-5|NA|once
CSVGSGGPRLQETQYF
TGCAGCGTCGGATCCGGGGGGCCAAGATTACAAGAGACCCAGTACTTC
>TRBV27|TRBJ1-2|TRBD1|NA
CASSWTGGTARNGYTF
TGTGCCAGCAGTTGGACAGGGGGCACGGCCCGGAATGGCTACACCTTC